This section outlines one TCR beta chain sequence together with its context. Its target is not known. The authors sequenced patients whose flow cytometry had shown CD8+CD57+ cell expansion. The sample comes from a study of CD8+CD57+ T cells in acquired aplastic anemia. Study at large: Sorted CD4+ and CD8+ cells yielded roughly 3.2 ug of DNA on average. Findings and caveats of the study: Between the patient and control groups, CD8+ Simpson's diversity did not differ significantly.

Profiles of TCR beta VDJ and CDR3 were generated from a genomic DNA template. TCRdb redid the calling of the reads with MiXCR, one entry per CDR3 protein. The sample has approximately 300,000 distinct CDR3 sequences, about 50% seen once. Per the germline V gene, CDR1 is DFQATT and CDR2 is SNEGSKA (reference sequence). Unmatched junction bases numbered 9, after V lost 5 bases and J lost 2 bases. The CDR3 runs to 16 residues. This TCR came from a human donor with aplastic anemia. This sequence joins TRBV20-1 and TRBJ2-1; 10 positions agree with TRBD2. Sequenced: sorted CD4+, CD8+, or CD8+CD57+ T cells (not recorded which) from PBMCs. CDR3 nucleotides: TGCAGTGCTGGAGCTAGCGGGAGACTGGCCTACAATGAGCAGTTCTTC. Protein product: CSAGASGRLAYNEQFF.